These 25 T cell receptor beta chains were sequenced from one sample in a study of T-cell memory formation after mild COVID-19. Each CDR3 protein gets one entry after TCRdb re-called the 5' RACE reads with MiXCR. The sample contains more than 250,000 distinct CDR3 sequences, approximately 15% of which appear only once. Material: PBMCs or a T cell subset sorted from them (not recorded which). These receptors originate from a young man who had mild COVID-19 (a few samples of this study predate the infection). Cell type and time point are not known.

The chain joins TRBV12-3 or TRBV12-4 to TRBJ2-3; D is undetermined. The CDR3 length is 12 residues. V was clipped by 3 bases and J by 4 bases, with 5 bases between them. DNA for the CDR3: TGTGCCAGCAGTTTGCTGGCAGATACGCAGTATTTT. Amino acid sequence: CASSLLADTQYF.

This clonotype was detected ten times or more. The chain links TRBV12-3 or TRBV12-4 to TRBJ1-1; TRBD1 matches at 7 bases. Germline trimming cut 6 bases from V and 4 bases from J; bases unmatched to any gene: 5. The CDR3 length is 13 residues. This chain's CDR3 is CASRRGLSTEAFF. Here the CDR3 DNA reads TGTGCCAGCAGAAGGGGGCTGAGCACTGAAGCTTTCTTT.

The V call is TRBV7-8, the J call TRBJ1-5; tentative D call: TRBD1 (6 bases). V was pared by 5 bases and J by 0 bases, with 14 bases between. CDR1 SGHVS and CDR2 FQNEAQ come from the germline V gene. The CDR3 loop spans 16 amino acids. The CDR3 region has the DNA TGTGCCAGCAGCGCGTACAGGGTACCTAGCAATCAGCCCCAGCATTTT. Its translation: CASSAYRVPSNQPQHF. The complete variable domain, with remaining parts taken from reference TRBV7-8 and TRBJ1-5, reads GAGVSQSPRYKVAKRGQDVALRCDPISGHVSLFWYQQALGQGPEFLTYFQNEAQLDKSGLPSDRFFAERPEGSVSTLKIQRTQQEDSAVYLCASSAYRVPSNQPQHFGDGTRLSIL.

This clonotype came up many times. The rearrangement links TRBV20-1 to TRBJ1-1; D ambiguous. The germline V gene encodes CDR1 DFQATT and CDR2 SNEGSKA (reference sequence). The CDR3 runs 12 residues. Trimming took off 3 bases at V and 7 bases at J, with 12 bases between the two ends. As DNA, the CDR3 is TGCAGTGCTAGCAGGCGTGGGGTTGAAGCTTTCTTT. It translates to CSASRRGVEAFF.

This clonotype has only a few counts. The genes are TRBV2 and TRBJ1-4; 8 nucleotides agree with TRBD1. The CDR3 is made up of 13 amino acids. CDR1 and CDR2 (germline): SNHLY, FYNNEI. With 9 bases clipped from V and 7 bases from J, the junction kept 7 bases outside the gene matches. CDR3 amino acids: CASGGQGAEKLFF. DNA of the CDR3: TGTGCCAGTGGAGGGCAGGGGGCTGAAAAACTGTTTTTT.

This clonotype was seen a few times. This rearrangement joins TRBV7-3 to TRBJ1-2, with D tentatively TRBD1 (5 bases). With 4 bases removed from V and 4 bases from J, the gap between germline ends came to 13 bases. Per germline, CDR1 SGHTA and CDR2 FQGTGA. This CDR3 contains 14 residues. The CDR3 DNA reads TGTGCCAGCAGCTCATCCGGGACGGTCTATGGCTACACCTTC. Amino acids: CASSSSGTVYGYTF.

The chain recombines TRBV2 with TRBJ1-5; 7 bases agree with TRBD1. The CDR3 totals 16 residues. Germline V gives CDR1 SNHLY, CDR2 FYNNEI. V shed 6 bases, J shed 5 bases, and the junction held 13 bases outside the gene matches. CDR3 bases: TGTGCCAGCAGGCCTCCTAACAGGGGTATTGATCAGCCCCAGCATTTT. Translating it yields CASRPPNRGIDQPQHF.

V gene TRBV4-3 combines with J gene TRBJ1-4, with a possible D match to TRBD1 (6 bases). The CDR3 loop spans 14 amino acids. V lost 4 bases, J lost 8 bases, and 14 bases lay in between. Germline V lookup: CDR1 LGHNA, CDR2 YSLEER. The CDR3 nucleotides are TGCGCCAGCAGCCCTAACGGACAGAGGGAAAAACTGTTTTTT. Its protein is CASSPNGQREKLFF.

There are a few counts of this clonotype. The rearrangement links TRBV4-3 to TRBJ2-5; D is unclear. The V end lost 1 base, the J end lost 5 bases, and 11 bases lay between the germline ends. Germline lookup yields CDR1 LGHNA and CDR2 YSLEER. The CDR3 spans 14 residues. Written as DNA, the CDR3 is TGCGCCAGCAGCCAAGTCGGCCGTGGGGAGACCCAGTACTTC. It specifies CASSQVGRGETQYF.

The DNA for the CDR3 is TGTGCCAGCAGCGTAGCTTGGGGGGAGACCCAGTACTTC. It yields the protein CASSVAWGETQYF. The chain is built from TRBV9 and TRBJ2-5; D could derive from TRBD1 or TRBD2 (5 bases each). The V gene's germline CDR1 is SGDLS and CDR2 YYNGEE. The V end lost 0 bases, the J end lost 5 bases, and 8 bases lay between the germline ends. CDR3 length: 13 amino acids. The full variable domain, its missing parts supplied by reference TRBV9 and TRBJ2-5, is DSGVTQTPKHLITATGQRVTLRCSPRSGDLSVYWYQQSLDQGLQFLIQYYNGEERAKGNILERFSAQQFPDLHSELNLSSLELGDSALYFCASSVAWGETQYFGPGTRLLVL.

This chain links TRBV7-2 with TRBJ2-5; TRBD2 agrees at 10 bases. The CDR3 is 15 residues long. V gave up 7 bases and J gave up 9 bases; unmatched junction bases: 14. Germline-derived CDR1 and CDR2 are SGHTA and FQGNSA. The CDR3 DNA sequence: TGTGCCAGCACCCCTACAGCGGGGGGGGCGTGGGCCCAGTACTTC. It specifies CASTPTAGGAWAQYF.

This clonotype was detected a few times. V is TRBV7-9 and J is TRBJ1-1, with D possibly TRBD1 on 6 matching bases. CDR3 length: 13 residues. V was cut by 11 bases and J by 4 bases, with 17 bases left in between. The germline gives CDR1 SEHNR, CDR2 FQNEAQ (reference sequence). CDR3: CAGRGGVGTEAFF. The CDR3 nucleotides are TGTGCCGGAAGAGGGGGGGTGGGCACTGAAGCTTTCTTT.

This clonotype was observed a handful of times. This chain links TRBV11-2 with TRBJ2-1; D unresolved. Germline V gene data show CDR1 as SGHAT and CDR2 as FQNNGV. The length of the CDR3 is 15 residues. V lost 5 bases to trimming and J lost 7 bases, with 18 bases between them. The DNA for the CDR3 is TGTGCCAGCAGCCCTGAGAACTCCTTTGGGAATGAGCAGTTCTTC. The encoded protein is CASSPENSFGNEQFF.

V usage is TRBV20-1 and J usage is TRBJ2-7, with D unresolved. This CDR3 is built from 13 residues. CDR1 DFQATT and CDR2 SNEGSKA come from the germline V gene (reference sequence). Trimming shortened V by 1 base and J by 0 bases, and 7 bases separated the two germline ends. Written as DNA, the CDR3 is TGCAGTGCTAGAGCCCCCCTCTCCTACGAGCAGTACGTC. As protein: CSARAPLSYEQYV.

This clonotype was counted ten times or more. This chain connects TRBV18 to TRBJ1-1; the D is unclear. The V gene lost 0 bases and the J gene lost 0 bases, with 8 bases spanning the gap. Germline values: CDR1 KGHSH, CDR2 LQKENI. The CDR3 consists of 15 residues. This CDR3 is CASSPPLGLNTEAFF. The CDR3 nucleotides read TGTGCCAGCTCACCACCCTTAGGGCTGAACACTGAAGCTTTCTTT.

The J gene is TRBJ1-2, the V gene TRBV4-1; D not certain. Trimming shortened V by 4 bases and J by 3 bases, and 9 bases separated the two germline ends. Germline CDR1 and CDR2: MGHRA and YSYEKL. The CDR3 contains 13 residues. As DNA, the CDR3 is TGCGCCAGCAGCCCCCCCGACTACTATGGCTACACCTTC. Amino acid sequence: CASSPPDYYGYTF.

The chain is built from TRBV10-3 and TRBJ2-3; 10 bases match TRBD2. V lost 8 bases, J lost 4 bases, and 12 bases stayed unmatched. This CDR3 is built from 16 residues. CDR1 and CDR2 from the germline V gene are ENHRY and SYGVKD. The CDR3 DNA sequence: TGTGCCATCGCGGGCACGAGCGGGGGGGCCCCAGATACGCAGTATTTT. Translating gives CAIAGTSGGAPDTQYF.

This clonotype has ten or more counts. V gene TRBV10-1 combines with J gene TRBJ1-4, with D unresolved. Between the trimmed V and J ends, which lost 0 bases and 4 bases, there was a span of 6 bases. The germline CDR1 and CDR2 sequences are WNHNN and SYGVQD (reference sequence). The CDR3 consists of 14 residues. CDR3 bases: TGCGCCAGCAGTGAGTCCGCGAGTAATGAAAAACTGTTTTTT. This gives the protein CASSESASNEKLFF.

V and J are TRBV6-5 and TRBJ2-7; 10 bases agree with TRBD1. This CDR3 comprises 15 residues. In germline, CDR1 is MNHEY, CDR2 SVGAGI. The trim removed 5 bases at V and 3 bases at J, leaving 7 bases unmatched. The chain's CDR3 is CASSPAGTGDYEQYF. DNA for the CDR3: TGTGCCAGCAGTCCTGCCGGGACAGGGGACTACGAGCAGTACTTC.

The chain has TRBV18 and TRBJ1-1, with D tentatively TRBD1 (6 bases). This CDR3 has 15 residues. With 0 bases removed from V and 1 base from J, the gap between germline ends came to 9 bases. Germline loops: CDR1 KGHSH, CDR2 LQKENI. This CDR3 is CASSPPTGWNTEAFF. DNA for the CDR3: TGTGCCAGCTCACCACCGACAGGCTGGAACACTGAAGCTTTCTTT.

This chain uses TRBV5-1 with TRBJ1-3; D gene unclear. Germline V CDR1 and CDR2: SGHRS, YFSETQ. V lost 1 base to trimming and J lost 0 bases, with 8 bases between them. The length of the CDR3 is 15 residues. CDR3 in amino acids: CASSLSRSSGNTIYF. CDR3 coding DNA: TGCGCCAGCAGCTTGTCAAGGTCCTCTGGAAACACCATATATTTT. Filled out from reference TRBV5-1 and TRBJ1-3, the complete variable domain reads KAGVTQTPRYLIKTRGQQVTLSCSPISGHRSVSWYQQTPGQGLQFLFEYFSETQRNKGNFPGRFSGRQFSNSRSEMNVSTLELGDSALYLCASSLSRSSGNTIYFGEGSWLTVV.

This clonotype was seen at least ten times. The gene calls are TRBV5-1 and TRBJ2-7, with D perhaps matching TRBD1 (6 bases). Trimming took off 3 bases at V and 4 bases at J, with 14 bases between the two ends. This CDR3 spans 14 amino acids. The germline gives CDR1 SGHRS, CDR2 YFSETQ. CDR3 sequence reads: CASSWGTSGYEQYF. In nucleotides, the CDR3 is TGCGCCAGCAGCTGGGGGACATCGGGGTACGAGCAGTACTTC. Variable domain in full (rest from reference TRBV5-1 and TRBJ2-7): KAGVTQTPRYLIKTRGQQVTLSCSPISGHRSVSWYQQTPGQGLQFLFEYFSETQRNKGNFPGRFSGRQFSNSRSEMNVSTLELGDSALYLCASSWGTSGYEQYFGPGTRLTVT.

This clonotype was seen a few times. The V gene is TRBV11-2, the J gene TRBJ2-2; D unclear. Germline CDR1 is SGHAT and CDR2 is FQNNGV. Trimming cost V 5 bases and J 5 bases, with 9 bases left between them. The CDR3 covers 13 residues. The DNA of the CDR3 is TGTGCCAGCAGCCCGATCCGAACCGGGGAGCTGTTTTTT. This codes for CASSPIRTGELFF.

The chain uses TRBV27 and TRBJ2-7, with D perhaps TRBD2 (5 bases). The CDR3 extends over 13 amino acids. Trimming shortened V by 5 bases and J by 1 base, and 9 bases separated the two germline ends. Looked up from germline, CDR1 is MNHEY and CDR2 is SMNVEV (reference sequence). The CDR3 is CASSGGGSYEQYF. Written as DNA, the CDR3 is TGTGCCAGCAGTGGTGGCGGGTCCTACGAGCAGTACTTC.

This clonotype was found many times. This sequence joins TRBV19 and TRBJ1-5, with D unclear. With 8 bases removed from V and 5 bases from J, the gap between germline ends came to 19 bases. Germline CDR1 LNHDA, CDR2 SQIVND (reference sequence). This CDR3 is 15 amino acids long. In DNA, the CDR3 is TGTGCCAGTTCCTGGGAGCTGGCGCGCTATCAGCCCCAGCATTTT. As protein: CASSWELARYQPQHF.